This T cell receptor (beta chain) was captured in a study of T cells after posttransplantation cyclophosphamide. Study findings and constraints: Skin or GI-infiltrating T cells shared few TRB sequences with blood. TRB clonality was highly associated with recipient CMV seropositivity and reactivation.

Libraries were prepared by immunoSEQ multiplex PCR; TCRdb keeps only in-frame clonotypes and omits some of them. The table shows about 36,000 clones, with 78% occurring only once. The table lists this clone with a few counts. Its antigen is unknown. The V gene lost 3 bases and the J gene lost 3 bases, with 14 bases spanning the gap. Germline assignment: CDR1 LNHNV and CDR2 YYDKDF (reference sequence). The CDR3 contains 15 residues. Treatment was busulfan-fludarabine conditioning, a marrow graft, and cyclophosphamide on days +3 and +4. This rearrangement joins TRBV15 to TRBJ2-5; D possibly corresponds to TRBD1 (5 bases). The sample was CD4+ T cells sorted from blood, taken approximately 2,000 days after a stem cell transplant with posttransplant cyclophosphamide. This receptor was identified in a female patient aged 40-50 years who received an allogeneic stem cell transplant from a related donor, was CMV-positive, and had no GVHD. The graft donor may account for some of the T cells. CDR3: CATSSQGWAEETQYF. In nucleotides, the CDR3 is TGTGCCACCAGCAGCCAGGGTTGGGCCGAAGAGACCCAGTACTTC.